These 9 T cell receptor beta chains were all obtained from the same sample, sequenced in a study of cytotoxic CD8 clonotypes in ibrutinib-treated CLL. TCRdb's table, derived via immunoSEQ multiplex PCR, lists solely in-frame clones and lacks some. The profile covers roughly 130,000 clones, with 79% appearing a single time and around 13% taken by the ten largest. The sequencing used PBMCs, collected after 12 months of ibrutinib treatment. Receptors were obtained from a human donor with chronic lymphocytic leukemia.

The chain couples TRBV29-1 to TRBJ2-1; tentatively, D is TRBD1 (6 bases). The V gene's germline CDR1 is SQVTM and CDR2 ANQGSEA. The length of the CDR3 is 15 residues. Deletions cut 5 bases from V and 5 bases from J, with 19 bases between. CDR3 in DNA: TGCAGCGTTTTGAGACTACTTTCAGGGGACAATGAGCAGTTCTTC. Translation gives CSVLRLLSGDNEQFF.

The chain employs TRBV4-3 and TRBJ1-2, with 8 bases identical to TRBD1. The CDR3 spans 17 residues. The V gene end was trimmed by 0 bases and the J gene end by 4 bases; junction bases not matched to a gene: 10. Germline CDR1 LGHNA, CDR2 YSLEER. The CDR3 sequence is CASSQDIPAGGGYGYTF. The CDR3 DNA is TGCGCCAGCAGCCAAGATATCCCCGCAGGGGGCGGCTATGGCTACACCTTC.

The chain joins TRBV9 to TRBJ2-1; 11 bases line up with TRBD2. Germline V CDR1 and CDR2: SGDLS, YYNGEE. The junction had 14 bases not matched to a gene; V was cut back by 5 bases and J by 7 bases. The CDR3 has 17 residues. CDR3 region: CASSLNSGRGLGNEQFF. In DNA, the CDR3 is TGTGCCAGCAGTCTAAATAGCGGGAGGGGACTGGGGAATGAGCAGTTCTTC.

The V call is TRBV7-6, the J call TRBJ2-7; D call uncertain. V lost 0 bases to trimming and J lost 6 bases, with 15 bases between them. The CDR3 runs to 15 residues. Germline-derived CDR1 and CDR2 are SGHVS and FNYEAQ. The CDR3: CASSLAGSPDGEQYF. CDR3 coding DNA: TGTGCCAGCAGCTTAGCAGGGTCCCCCGATGGCGAGCAGTACTTC.

The chain recombines TRBV18 with TRBJ2-5; 8 nucleotides line up with TRBD1. This CDR3 spans 14 amino acids. V shed 3 bases, J shed 5 bases, and the junction held 5 bases outside the gene matches. CDR1 KGHSH and CDR2 LQKENI come from the germline V gene. CDR3 sequence reads: CASSPRTGSETQYF. CDR3 DNA: TGTGCCAGCTCACCTAGGACAGGGAGCGAGACCCAGTACTTC.

This chain links TRBV11-2 with TRBJ2-5; TRBD1 is a possible D gene (6 bases). The DNA end favors TRBJ2-7, so the J call may be wrong. The length of the CDR3 is 17 residues. CDR1 is SGHAT and CDR2 is FQNNGV in the germline V gene. The CDR3 spells CASSLARDNSNEYEQYF. DNA for the CDR3: TGTGCCAGCAGCTTAGCTCGGGACAATTCAAACGAATACGAGCAGTACTTC.

Points on this clone: This CDR3 is also generated by other DNA sequences in the sample. The genes are TRBV9 and TRBJ1-4; 10 bases are a match to TRBD1. The CDR3 spans 16 residues. The trim removed 0 bases at V and 8 bases at J, leaving 7 bases unmatched. Germline CDR1 and CDR2: SGDLS and YYNGEE. The CDR3 here is CASSVAGGQGNEKLFF. CDR3 DNA: TGTGCCAGCAGCGTAGCTGGGGGACAGGGGAACGAAAAACTGTTTTTT.

This chain links TRBV27 with TRBJ1-2; TRBD1 is a possible D gene (6 bases). Trimming took 1 base from V and 5 from J, leaving 14 bases between them. Germline CDR1 and CDR2: MNHEY and SMNVEV (reference sequence). This CDR3 has 15 amino acids. Here the CDR3 reads CASSLYGQLGYGYTF. CDR3 nucleotides: TGTGCCAGCAGTTTATACGGACAGTTAGGGTATGGCTACACCTTC.

The J gene is TRBJ1-2, the V gene TRBV19; D is unresolved. Deletions cut 6 bases from V and 3 bases from J, with 17 bases between. The V gene's germline CDR1 is LNHDA and CDR2 SQIVND (reference sequence). The CDR3 runs to 15 residues. The CDR3 coding sequence is TGTGCCAGTAGCAAAGACTTTGGGGAGGACTATGGCTACACCTTC. Its translation is CASSKDFGEDYGYTF.